This T cell receptor (beta chain) was profiled in a study of T cell repertoires in cytomegalovirus infection. Study-wide background: Shared public TCR beta signatures pointed to both CMV infection and a matching HLA type. Points from the study as a whole: Cumulated frequencies of public TCR beta families served to identify carriers of CMV plus the relevant HLA. What dominated the ex vivo response were HLA-C-restricted CMV-specific TCR beta clonotypes.

This clonotype was recorded a few times. Its cognate antigen is unknown. TCRdb redid the calling of the reads with MiXCR, one entry per CDR3 protein. The repertoire holds around 340,000 distinct CDR3 sequences, with 25% to 35% as singletons. There are 15 residues in the CDR3. The germline gives CDR1 SGHTA, CDR2 FQGTGA. V was cut by 2 bases and J by 4 bases, with 14 bases left in between. This rearrangement joins TRBV7-3 to TRBJ1-1; TRBD1 is a possible D gene (5 bases). This receptor was identified in a human donor in good health (CMV status not recorded). Some clones in this sample may be carry-over from other donors' samples. The source was cultured PBMCs, collected from culture after CMV antigen stimulation. This CDR3 is CASSLDQAGSTEAFF. DNA of the CDR3: TGTGCCAGCAGCTTAGACCAGGCAGGGAGCACTGAAGCTTTCTTT. The full variable domain, rest sourced from reference TRBV7-3 and TRBJ1-1, is GAGVSQTPSNKVTEKGKYVELRCDPISGHTALYWYRQSLGQGPEFLIYFQGTGAADDSGLPNDRFFAVRPEGSVSTLKIQRTERGDSAVYLCASSLDQAGSTEAFFGQGTRLTVV.